The 10 T cell receptor beta chains given below trace back to one sample, sequenced in a study of shared clonotypes between healthy human individuals. The assay was immunoSEQ multiplex PCR, and TCRdb's table has in-frame clones only and misses some. The sample contains approximately 1,000,000 clones, 75% to 80% of which appear only once. Material: memory CD4+ T cells from PBMCs. Subset described: CD45RA-negative fraction. These receptors were obtained from a man between 18 and 29 years old in good health. Some clones in this sample may be carry-over from other donors' samples.

This rearrangement joins TRBV18 to TRBJ2-1, with D possibly being TRBD1 (6 bases). Germline values: CDR1 KGHSH, CDR2 LQKENI. This CDR3 is 14 amino acids long. Trimming stripped 4 bases from V and 6 bases from J, with 13 bases between. The CDR3 loop reads CASSLGGVGNEQFF. CDR3 in DNA: TGTGCCAGCTCACTAGGGGGTGTAGGCAATGAGCAGTTCTTC.

This clone was seen a single time. This chain joins TRBV20-1 and TRBJ1-2, with TRBD1 matching 9 bases. CDR3 length equals 11 residues. Germline V lookup: CDR1 DFQATT, CDR2 SNEGSKA (reference sequence). The CDR3 nucleotides read TGCAGGGGGGGGACAGGGTATGGCTACACCTTC. It is translated as CRGGTGYGYTF.

The chain links TRBV2 to TRBJ2-7, with 8 bases identical to TRBD2. This CDR3 has 15 residues. Looked up from germline, CDR1 is SNHLY and CDR2 is FYNNEI. The junction had 6 bases not matched to a gene; V was cut back by 2 bases and J by 3 bases. This CDR3 is CASSERPSGFYEQYF. The CDR3 DNA follows: TGTGCCAGCAGTGAAAGGCCTAGCGGGTTCTACGAGCAGTACTTC.

The chain links TRBV5-1 to TRBJ2-7; 8 bases fit TRBD1. CDR3 length: 14 amino acids. With 2 bases clipped from V and 7 bases from J, the junction kept 8 bases outside the gene matches. The germline V gene has CDR1 SGHRS and CDR2 YFSETQ. CDR3 protein: CASSFATGVGEQYF. The CDR3 DNA reads as TGCGCCAGCAGCTTCGCGACAGGGGTGGGTGAGCAGTACTTC.

A few counts support this clone. This chain uses TRBV5-6 with TRBJ2-1; the D call may be TRBD1 or TRBD2 (6 bases each). With 2 bases removed from V and 2 bases from J, the gap between germline ends came to 8 bases. Germline V gives CDR1 SGHDT, CDR2 YYEEEE. This CDR3 has 14 amino acids. The CDR3, as DNA: TGTGCCAGCAGCTTAGGGGGGCCCTACAATGAGCAGTTCTTC. Encoded protein: CASSLGGPYNEQFF.

This chain uses TRBV5-1 with TRBJ2-2; 9 bases are shared with TRBD1. Germline V CDR1 and CDR2: SGHRS, YFSETQ. This CDR3 comprises 17 residues. With 0 bases clipped from V and 8 bases from J, the junction kept 11 bases outside the gene matches. The CDR3 DNA follows: TGCGCCAGCAGCTTGGACTTACTTACCGGGACAGGGGGGGAGCTGTTTTTT. Translating gives CASSLDLLTGTGGELFF.

This clone was seen once. The chain couples TRBV7-3 to TRBJ2-3; TRBD2 aligns across 9 bases. The junction had 9 bases not matched to a gene; V was cut back by 2 bases and J by 6 bases. Germline lookup yields CDR1 SGHTA and CDR2 FQGTGA. The length of the CDR3 is 16 residues. In DNA form, the CDR3 reads TGTGCCAGCAGCTTATTGGGTAGCGGGAGTTGGGATACGCAGTATTTT. Its protein is CASSLLGSGSWDTQYF.

V usage is TRBV7-9 and J usage is TRBJ1-4; no definite D call. Trimming removed 2 bases from V and 5 bases from J, with 12 bases in between. Per germline, CDR1 SEHNR and CDR2 FQNEAQ (reference sequence). The CDR3 has 15 residues. The CDR3 region has the DNA TGTGCCAGCAGCTTAACAGTAGGGCGGAATGAAAAACTGTTTTTT. The encoded protein is CASSLTVGRNEKLFF. The whole variable domain, filled in from reference TRBV7-9 and TRBJ1-4, reads DTGVSQNPRHKITKRGQNVTFRCDPISEHNRLYWYRQTLGQGPEFLTYFQNEAQLEKSRLLSDRFSAERPKGSFSTLEIQRTEQGDSAMYLCASSLTVGRNEKLFFGSGTQLSVL.

This chain links TRBV15 with TRBJ2-3; TRBD2 matches at 7 bases. V was clipped by 2 bases and J by 6 bases; unmatched bases: 8. Germline CDR1 LNHNV, CDR2 YYDKDF (reference sequence). This CDR3 has 15 residues. CDR3 amino acids: CATSRINWGGDTQYF. CDR3 coding DNA: TGTGCCACCAGCAGAATAAACTGGGGGGGGGATACGCAGTATTTT.

The chain links TRBV9 to TRBJ1-1; 8 bases align to TRBD1. The CDR3 extends over 14 amino acids. V trimming: 3 bases; J trimming: 5 bases; junction bases outside the gene matches: 6. Germline assignment: CDR1 SGDLS and CDR2 YYNGEE. The CDR3: CASSARQGKTEAFF. The CDR3 DNA follows: TGTGCCAGCAGCGCCCGACAGGGGAAGACTGAAGCTTTCTTT.